This TCR beta chain appears in the sequencing data of a study of T cell changes during pregnancy in multiple sclerosis. The V gene lost 0 bases and the J gene lost 2 bases, with 14 bases spanning the gap. Germline values: CDR1 GTSNPN, CDR2 SVGIG (reference sequence). The CDR3 is 16 residues long. The protocol was immunoSEQ multiplex PCR, while the TCRdb copy is restricted to in-frame clones and leaves out a portion. Here the sample spans about 60,000 clones, over 75% being singletons. Sample: peripheral blood, taken before pregnancy. This clonotype was sampled from a female donor with multiple sclerosis, enrolled in a pregnancy study. The chain has TRBV30 and TRBJ1-5, with D tentatively TRBD1 (6 bases). The CDR3 nucleotides are TGTGCCTGGAGTGTTTCTGGGGGGGCTGGCAATCAGCCCCAGCATTTT. It specifies CAWSVSGGAGNQPQHF.